The 22 T cell receptor beta chains below all came from one sample that was sequenced in a study of shared clonotypes between healthy human individuals. Clones were read by immunoSEQ multiplex PCR, and TCRdb kept only the in-frame ones, dropping some. This sample has about 2.3 million clones, with just under 95% found just once. Sequencing was performed on naive CD4+ T cells from PBMCs. Subset of the sample: CD45RA+ positively selected. The receptors derive from a man between 18 and 35 years old in good health. Some clones in this sample may be carry-over from other donors' samples.

In nucleotides, the CDR3 is TGTGCCAGCAGCCAAGTCAGCGGGGGCCCTGACAATGAGCAGTTCTTC. It yields the protein CASSQVSGGPDNEQFF. The J gene is TRBJ2-1, the V gene TRBV4-2, with TRBD2 matching 8 bases. The CDR3 is 16 residues long. Looked up from germline, CDR1 is LGHNA and CDR2 is YNFKEQ. Trimming took 1 base from V and 5 from J; bases not matched to a gene: 7.

V and J are TRBV6-1 and TRBJ1-2, with TRBD1 matching over 9 bases. The junction had 4 bases not matched to a gene; V was cut back by 2 bases and J by 6 bases. This CDR3 spans 14 amino acids. CDR1 is MNHNS, CDR2 SASEGT, per germline. The chain's CDR3 is CASSEPGQGNGYTF. CDR3 nucleotide sequence: TGTGCCAGCAGTGAACCGGGACAGGGTAATGGCTACACCTTC.

A few counts support this clone. J is TRBJ2-7 and V is TRBV2, with 9 bases aligning to TRBD2. After removal of 8 bases from V and 3 bases from J, the junction contained 5 bases not matched to a gene. This CDR3 has 13 amino acids. CDR1 is SNHLY, CDR2 FYNNEI, per germline. CDR3 nucleotide sequence: TGTGCCAGCTCGGCTAGCGGGAACTACGAGCAGTACTTC. The encoded protein is CASSASGNYEQYF.

The chain's CDR3 is CASSYSSRGEQYF. DNA for the CDR3: TGTGCCAGCAGTTACTCATCTAGAGGCGAGCAGTACTTC. The chain couples TRBV6-5 to TRBJ2-7, with D unclear. The germline CDR1 and CDR2 sequences are MNHEY and SVGAGI. The CDR3 contains 13 residues. Trimming stripped 0 bases from V and 6 bases from J, with 9 bases between.

The chain joins TRBV6-5 to TRBJ2-7; perhaps TRBD1 as D (5 bases). The CDR3 is 14 amino acids. Per germline, CDR1 MNHEY and CDR2 SVGAGI. The V end lost 2 bases, the J end lost 2 bases, and 10 bases lay between the germline ends. For the CDR3, the DNA is TGTGCCAGCAGTTACGACAGACAGACCTACGAGCAGTACTTC. Amino acids: CASSYDRQTYEQYF.

The rearrangement uses TRBV5-1 and TRBJ2-6; D not resolved. Germline CDR1 SGHRS, CDR2 YFSETQ. This CDR3 is built from 14 residues. The germline V and J ends were trimmed by 7 bases and 0 bases, with 8 bases remaining between them. CDR3 in amino acids: CASSITSGANVLTF. CDR3 bases: TGCGCCAGCTCGATTACCTCTGGGGCCAACGTCCTGACTTTC. The full variable domain, in which reference TRBV5-1 and TRBJ2-6 provide the parts outside the CDR3, is KAGVTQTPRYLIKTRGQQVTLSCSPISGHRSVSWYQQTPGQGLQFLFEYFSETQRNKGNFPGRFSGRQFSNSRSEMNVSTLELGDSALYLCASSITSGANVLTFGAGSRLTVL.

The chain joins TRBV2 to TRBJ1-2; D perhaps matches TRBD1 (6 bases). Trimming stripped 4 bases from V and 5 bases from J, with 11 bases between. CDR1 is SNHLY, CDR2 FYNNEI, per germline. This CDR3 is 13 amino acids long. CDR3 region: CASSGGTFYGYTF. As DNA, the CDR3 is TGTGCCAGCAGTGGTGGGACATTTTATGGCTACACCTTC.

The gene calls are TRBV11-2 and TRBJ2-7, with 7 bases matching TRBD2. Trimming took 2 bases from V and 5 from J; bases not matched to a gene: 6. The CDR3 has 14 residues. Germline assignment: CDR1 SGHAT and CDR2 FQNNGV. The CDR3 sequence: CASSLFAGVDEQYF. The DNA of the CDR3 is TGTGCCAGCAGCTTATTCGCGGGAGTTGACGAGCAGTACTTC.

The V and J genes are TRBV28 and TRBJ2-1; D is uncertain. Trimming removed 5 bases from V and 5 bases from J, with 10 bases in between. Germline V CDR1 and CDR2: MDHEN, SYDVKM. This CDR3 is built from 13 residues. This chain's CDR3 is CASSLKLDNEQFF. In DNA, the CDR3 is TGTGCCAGCAGTCTTAAACTGGACAATGAGCAGTTCTTC.

This chain links TRBV7-2 with TRBJ2-3, with 8 bases lining up with TRBD2. The CDR3 totals 15 residues. V lost 7 bases, J lost 7 bases, and 13 bases stayed unmatched. The germline V gene encodes CDR1 SGHTA and CDR2 FQGNSA. The CDR3, as DNA: TGTGCCAGCACCCTCCAGGCGGGAGGAGGAAATACGCAGTATTTT. Residues: CASTLQAGGGNTQYF.

V is TRBV13 and J is TRBJ2-2; unclear D gene. The germline V gene encodes CDR1 PRHDT and CDR2 FYEKMQ (reference sequence). V was clipped by 5 bases and J by 6 bases, with 13 bases between them. The CDR3 runs to 14 residues. The CDR3 here is CASSPRALAGELFF. CDR3 DNA: TGTGCCAGCAGCCCCAGAGCCCTGGCCGGGGAGCTGTTTTTT. The complete variable domain, with remaining parts taken from reference TRBV13 and TRBJ2-2, reads AAGVIQSPRHLIKEKRETATLKCYPIPRHDTVYWYQQGPGQDPQFLISFYEKMQSDKGSIPDRFSAQQFSDYHSELNMSSLELGDSALYFCASSPRALAGELFFGEGSRLTVL.

The V call is TRBV5-1, the J call TRBJ2-7; 9 positions match TRBD1. The CDR3 is 14 amino acids. V shed 3 bases and J 3 bases; nucleotides not matched to a gene: 4. Germline V gene data show CDR1 as SGHRS and CDR2 as YFSETQ. The DNA for the CDR3 is TGCGCCAGCAGCTGGGGACAGGGAATCTACGAGCAGTACTTC. Amino acids: CASSWGQGIYEQYF.

This chain connects TRBV18 to TRBJ2-6; D possibly corresponds to TRBD1 (6 bases). CDR1 and CDR2 (germline): KGHSH, LQKENI. The CDR3 is 17 amino acids. Trimming took 2 bases from V and 0 from J, leaving 11 bases between them. In nucleotides, the CDR3 is TGTGCCAGCTCACCAAATGGCAGGGGCTCTGGGGCCAACGTCCTGACTTTC. Amino acids: CASSPNGRGSGANVLTF.

About this clone itself: Other DNA sequences from this sample encode an identical CDR3 as well. V gene TRBV5-1 combines with J gene TRBJ1-3; D call uncertain. The CDR3 runs to 14 residues. The germline V and J ends were trimmed by 0 bases and 1 base, with 5 bases remaining between them. Germline lookup yields CDR1 SGHRS and CDR2 YFSETQ. In DNA, the CDR3 is TGCGCCAGCAGCTTGGAAGGATCTGGAAACACCATATATTTT. Its translation: CASSLEGSGNTIYF.

The J gene is TRBJ2-7, the V gene TRBV2; TRBD2 aligns across 9 bases. Germline CDR1 is SNHLY and CDR2 is FYNNEI. After removal of 10 bases from V and 1 base from J, the junction contained 17 bases not matched to a gene. This CDR3 spans 17 amino acids. The CDR3 sequence: CATRPGSGRGGSYEQYF. In DNA, the CDR3 is TGTGCCACACGCCCTGGTAGCGGGAGAGGGGGTTCCTACGAGCAGTACTTC. The variable domain in full, with the rest retrieved from reference TRBV2 and TRBJ2-7, is EPEVTQTPSHQVTQMGQEVILRCVPISNHLYFYWYRQILGQKVEFLVSFYNNEISEKSEIFDDQFSVERPDGSNFTLKIRSTKLEDSAMYFCATRPGSGRGGSYEQYFGPGTRLTVT.

This chain uses TRBV7-6 with TRBJ1-3; D not resolved. Germline V gene data show CDR1 as SGHVS and CDR2 as FNYEAQ. The CDR3 has 16 amino acids. V shed 1 base and J shed 0 bases, with 10 bases lying between them. DNA for the CDR3: TGTGCCAGCAGCTTAGAGGTCCCACTCTCTGGAAACACCATATATTTT. Protein: CASSLEVPLSGNTIYF.

The gene calls are TRBV12-5 and TRBJ2-7; D unresolved. The ends were cut back, 4 bases at V and 1 base at J, with 26 bases in the middle. This CDR3 region has 19 residues. Germline V gene lookup returns CDR1 LGHNT and CDR2 FRNRAP. For the CDR3, the DNA is TGTGCTAGTGGTTCCACCCCCGGAGCAGGCTTAACCGGGTCCTACGAGCAGTACTTC. Protein: CASGSTPGAGLTGSYEQYF.

CDR3 sequence: CASSPPTTRSNEQFF. CDR3 sequence (DNA): TGTGCCAGCTCACCACCGACGACTAGGTCGAATGAGCAGTTCTTC. The V call is TRBV18, the J call TRBJ2-1, with TRBD2 as a possible D gene (6 bases). Germline V CDR1 and CDR2: KGHSH, LQKENI. Trimming removed 0 bases at V and 7 bases at J, with 13 bases between. This CDR3 is built from 15 residues.

On this clone: This same CDR3 is encoded by further DNA sequences in the sample. The chain employs TRBV7-3 and TRBJ1-1, with D tentatively TRBD1 (6 bases). CDR1 is SGHTA, CDR2 FQGTGA, per germline. The length of the CDR3 is 13 residues. Trimming took off 5 bases at V and 0 bases at J, with 7 bases between the two ends. The CDR3 loop is CASSRQVNTEAFF. The CDR3 DNA sequence: TGTGCCAGCAGCCGACAGGTGAACACTGAAGCTTTCTTT.

The rearrangement links TRBV5-1 to TRBJ2-7, with 16 bases lining up with TRBD2. The V gene end was trimmed by 4 bases and the J gene end by 3 bases; junction bases not matched to a gene: 4. Germline CDR1 reads SGHRS; CDR2 reads YFSETQ. CDR3 length: 16 residues. The CDR3 spells CASSVGLAGGLYEQYF. The CDR3 nucleotides are TGCGCCAGCAGCGTGGGACTAGCGGGAGGGCTCTACGAGCAGTACTTC.

This clone was counted only a few times. V is TRBV18 and J is TRBJ1-2; no firm D call. The germline V and J ends were trimmed by 5 bases and 2 bases, with 9 bases remaining between them. In germline, CDR1 is KGHSH, CDR2 LQKENI. The CDR3 is made up of 13 amino acids. The CDR3 bases are TGTGCCAGCTCAGTCGCGGACAACTATGGCTACACCTTC. Translated: CASSVADNYGYTF.

The chain employs TRBV4-2 and TRBJ1-1; 7 bases agree with TRBD1. J was trimmed by 10 bases and V by 4 bases; bases with no gene match: 15. The CDR3 spans 15 residues. Germline CDR1 reads LGHNA; CDR2 reads YNFKEQ. The CDR3 protein is CASSLQSIWDSVAFF. CDR3 DNA: TGTGCCAGCAGCCTTCAAAGTATCTGGGACAGTGTAGCTTTCTTT.